These 14 T cell receptor beta chains share one sample of origin, sequenced in a study of T-cell memory formation after mild COVID-19. TCRdb independently ran MiXCR on the 5' RACE reads; one entry per CDR3 protein. The data show some 450,000 distinct CDR3 sequences, 15% to 20% seen once. The sequenced sample consisted of PBMCs or a T cell subset sorted from them (not recorded which). All receptors derive from a man between 18 and 35 years old who had mild COVID-19 (a few samples of this study predate the infection). Cell type and time point are not known.

The V gene is TRBV12-3 or TRBV12-4, the J gene TRBJ2-3; D is possibly TRBD2 (6 bases). V was pared by 6 bases and J by 4 bases, with 17 bases between. CDR3 length: 15 amino acids. The CDR3 loop is CASSRLGTAADTQYF. CDR3 sequence (DNA): TGTGCCAGCAGCCGCCTAGGGACTGCGGCAGATACGCAGTATTTT.

This clonotype was seen only a few times. V and J are TRBV3-1 and TRBJ2-3, with TRBD1 matching 9 bases. CDR1 and CDR2 from the germline V gene are LGHDT and YNNKEL (reference sequence). Trimming at V came to 8 bases and at J to 2 bases, leaving 5 bases not matched to a gene. This CDR3 comprises 14 residues. DNA of the CDR3: TGTGCCAGCGAGGGGACAGGGTACACAGATACGCAGTATTTT. It is translated as CASEGTGYTDTQYF.

This clonotype was counted between two and nine times. The chain recombines TRBV5-1 with TRBJ1-3; D is uncertain. The germline CDR1 and CDR2 sequences are SGHRS and YFSETQ. The V gene lost 0 bases and the J gene lost 0 bases, with 10 bases spanning the gap. This CDR3 spans 16 amino acids. CDR3 bases: TGCGCCAGCAGCTTGGCCCCCGGTGGCTCTGGAAACACCATATATTTT. This sequence encodes CASSLAPGGSGNTIYF.

This clonotype was detected a few times. The chain combines TRBV15 with TRBJ2-1; 8 bases are a match to TRBD2. V lost 5 bases and J lost 8; bases outside the gene matches: 17. The CDR3 is made up of 17 amino acids. Looked up from germline, CDR1 is LNHNV and CDR2 is YYDKDF (reference sequence). For the CDR3, the DNA is TGTGCCACCAGCCCTCCGCGAGGCGCGGGGGGCGACGATGAGCAGTTCTTC. Translating gives CATSPPRGAGGDDEQFF.

The chain couples TRBV20-1 to TRBJ1-1; no definite D call. This CDR3 has 11 residues. Trimming shortened V by 0 bases and J by 7 bases, and 6 bases separated the two germline ends. Germline assignment: CDR1 DFQATT and CDR2 SNEGSKA (reference sequence). This chain's CDR3 is CSARDWNEAFF. For the CDR3, the DNA is TGCAGTGCTAGAGATTGGAATGAAGCTTTCTTT.

The sample holds many counts of this clonotype. The CDR3 coding sequence is TGCAGTGCTAAAAGCCTACTAGCGGGGGAAGCAGATACGCAGTATTTT. Protein: CSAKSLLAGEADTQYF. V and J are TRBV20-1 and TRBJ2-3; 11 nucleotides agree with TRBD2. The germline V gene has CDR1 DFQATT and CDR2 SNEGSKA (reference sequence). CDR3 length: 16 amino acids. J was trimmed by 4 bases and V by 4 bases; bases with no gene match: 10.

This chain links TRBV25-1 with TRBJ2-5, with 10 bases matching TRBD2. V shed 2 bases and J 3 bases; nucleotides not matched to a gene: 0. The CDR3 is made up of 14 amino acids. CDR1 is MGHDK, CDR2 SYGVNS, per germline. The CDR3 nucleotides read TGTGCCAGCAGTGAACTAGCGGGGGAAGAGACCCAGTACTTC. This gives the protein CASSELAGEETQYF.

The V call is TRBV20-1, the J call TRBJ1-6; D not certain. This CDR3 contains 17 residues. Germline values: CDR1 DFQATT, CDR2 SNEGSKA (reference sequence). Trimming removed 3 bases at V and 1 base at J, with 16 bases between. The CDR3 region has the DNA TGCAGTGCTAGGCGACCCGCTGGAACATCCTATAATTCACCCCTCCACTTT. This encodes CSARRPAGTSYNSPLHF.

This clonotype appeared a few times. The genes are TRBV7-9 and TRBJ1-1; weak D call: TRBD1 (6 bases). Trimming took 5 bases from V and 1 from J, leaving 11 bases between them. CDR1 is SEHNR, CDR2 FQNEAQ, per germline (reference sequence). CDR3 length: 14 amino acids. The CDR3 here is CASSMDRENTEAFF. The CDR3 DNA reads TGTGCCAGCAGCATGGACAGAGAGAACACTGAAGCTTTCTTT.

This clonotype was seen a few times. The V gene is TRBV18, the J gene TRBJ1-2, with 7 bases aligning to TRBD1. The CDR3 covers 13 residues. V gave up 4 bases and J gave up 8 bases; unmatched junction bases: 7. The germline V gene encodes CDR1 KGHSH and CDR2 LQKENI. The CDR3 region has the DNA TGTGCCAGCTCACTTTACGACAGGGACGGCTACACCTTC. The encoded protein is CASSLYDRDGYTF.

This clonotype was observed a handful of times. The chain recombines TRBV9 with TRBJ2-2; a weak D match, TRBD2 (5 bases). V was clipped by 2 bases and J by 7 bases, with 9 bases between them. The length of the CDR3 is 13 residues. Germline V gives CDR1 SGDLS, CDR2 YYNGEE. For the CDR3, the DNA is TGTGCCAGCAGCGTCCGGGGTATCGGGGAGCTGTTTTTT. Amino acids: CASSVRGIGELFF.

There are a few counts of this clonotype. The rearrangement uses TRBV3-1 and TRBJ2-1, with D unresolved. The CDR3 sequence is 14 residues long. Germline V lookup: CDR1 LGHDT, CDR2 YNNKEL (reference sequence). V shed 7 bases and J shed 0 bases, with 10 bases lying between them. CDR3 residues: CASKARSSYNEQFF. In nucleotides, the CDR3 is TGTGCCAGCAAGGCGCGGAGCTCCTACAATGAGCAGTTCTTC.

This clonotype was observed a handful of times. The V call is TRBV18, the J call TRBJ1-2; D is undetermined. The V gene's germline CDR1 is KGHSH and CDR2 LQKENI. Trimming pared 3 bases from V and 2 bases from J, leaving 10 bases between. The CDR3 has 14 amino acids. CDR3 coding DNA: TGTGCCAGCTCACCCCCAGCCAGAAACTATGGCTACACCTTC. As protein: CASSPPARNYGYTF.

This clonotype was picked up many times. The V gene is TRBV4-1, the J gene TRBJ1-2; a weak D match, TRBD1 (5 bases). V lost 0 bases to trimming and J lost 6 bases, with 11 bases between them. The germline CDR1 and CDR2 sequences are MGHRA and YSYEKL. The CDR3 extends over 14 amino acids. CDR3 residues: CASSQDRGFNGYTF. The CDR3, as DNA: TGCGCCAGCAGCCAAGACCGGGGGTTCAATGGCTACACCTTC.